Listed below are T cell receptor beta chains from one sample, sequenced in a study of T cells in Graves' hyperthyroidism and ophthalmopathy. MiXCR, run by TCRdb on the multiplex PCR reads, gives a single entry per CDR3 protein. The sample lists hundreds of thousands of distinct CDR3 sequences, around 22% occurring once. The sample was blood. These receptors came from a woman between 25 and 40 years old with Graves' ophthalmopathy. The CDR3 runs from the conserved cysteine through the conserved F or W. The order of the fields is clone size, D gene, J gene, V gene, CDR3 protein, CDR3 DNA. D genes are given only for firm matches. Part of the rows lack a size; the others show once, few, many or a class for expanded clones.

>many|.|TRBJ1-2|TRBV6-5
CASSLEDSYGYTF
TGTGCCAGCAGTTTAGAGGACAGCTATGGCTACACCTTC
>many|.|TRBJ1-2|TRBV6-1
CASTVVAGDTYGYTF
TGTGCCAGCACCGTAGTAGCGGGTGACACCTATGGCTACACCTTC
>many|.|TRBJ2-2|TRBV20-1
CSAMGAVNTGELFF
TGCAGTGCCATGGGGGCAGTTAACACCGGGGAGCTGTTTTTT
>.|TRBD1|TRBJ1-2|TRBV27
CASSFKGQGYGYTF
TGTGCCAGCAGTTTCAAAGGACAGGGGTATGGCTACACCTTC
>many|.|TRBJ2-2|TRBV20-1
CSARVRAVNTGELFF
TGCAGTGCTAGAGTGCGGGCAGTCAACACCGGGGAGCTGTTTTTT
>many|.|TRBJ1-2|TRBV28
CASSLEWGYGYTF
TGTGCCAGCAGTTTAGAATGGGGCTATGGCTACACCTTC
>few|.|TRBJ2-6|TRBV4-1
CASSQDQGTGANVLTF
TGCGCCAGCAGCCAGGACCAGGGCACTGGGGCCAACGTCCTGACTTTC
>.|.|TRBJ1-5|TRBV6-1
CASSENVLGGYYQPQHF
TGTGCCAGCAGTGAAAACGTGTTGGGGGGCTATTATCAGCCCCAGCATTTT
>many|.|TRBJ2-7|TRBV12-3/TRBV12-4
CASSFGQGIFYEQYF
TGTGCCAGCAGTTTTGGTCAAGGGATATTCTACGAGCAGTACTTC
>.|.|TRBJ2-2|TRBV6-1
CASSERTDPGELFF
TGTGCCAGCAGTGAAAGGACAGACCCCGGGGAGCTGTTTTTT
>many|.|TRBJ1-5|TRBV2
CASSEIRANQPQHF
TGTGCCAGCAGTGAAATCAGGGCCAATCAGCCCCAGCATTTT
>many|TRBD2|TRBJ2-5|TRBV7-2
CASSQGLAGVETQYF
TGTGCCAGCAGCCAGGGACTAGCGGGGGTGGAGACCCAGTACTTC
>many|TRBD1|TRBJ1-5|TRBV19
CASSTRQGQVYLPQHF
TGTGCCAGTAGTACCCGACAGGGCCAAGTTTATCTGCCCCAGCATTTT
>many|TRBD1|TRBJ2-7|TRBV12-3/TRBV12-4
CASSSDRVGYEQYF
TGTGCCAGCAGTTCCGACAGGGTAGGCTACGAGCAGTACTTC
>.|TRBD1|TRBJ2-7|TRBV6-2/TRBV6-3
CASSETPDRTYEQYF
TGTGCCAGCAGTGAGACTCCGGACAGGACCTACGAGCAGTACTTC
>many|.|TRBJ1-2|TRBV4-1
CASSDLFVGNYGYTF
TGCGCCAGCAGCGACCTCTTTGTGGGTAACTATGGCTACACCTTC
>many|.|TRBJ1-1|TRBV6-1
CASRTGMPSRTEAFF
TGTGCCAGCAGAACAGGGATGCCCTCCCGGACTGAAGCTTTCTTT
>once|TRBD1|TRBJ1-5|TRBV10-3
CAISQPGQGALQPQHF
TGTGCCATCAGTCAACCGGGACAGGGGGCTCTGCAGCCCCAGCATTTT
>many|TRBD1|TRBJ1-2|TRBV7-8
CASSLRQGPGYTF
TGTGCCAGCAGCTTAAGACAGGGGCCTGGCTACACCTTC
>many|.|TRBJ1-1|TRBV3-1
CASSQDRRGTEAFF
TGTGCCAGCAGCCAAGACCGTAGAGGCACTGAAGCTTTCTTT
>.|.|TRBJ1-1|TRBV12-3/TRBV12-4
CASSSPPAEAFF
TGTGCCAGCAGTTCCCCCCCCGCTGAAGCTTTCTTT
>many|.|TRBJ2-5|TRBV2
CASKSGETQYF
TGTGCCAGCAAATCGGGAGAGACCCAGTACTTC
>.|.|TRBJ1-1|TRBV11-2
CASSFIGGQGRDTEAFF
TGTGCCAGCAGCTTCATCGGGGGTCAGGGGAGGGACACTGAAGCTTTCTTT
>once|TRBD2|TRBJ2-2|TRBV6-2/TRBV6-3
CASSYTSGATGELFF
TGTGCCAGCAGTTACACTAGCGGGGCTACCGGGGAGCTGTTTTTT
>many|TRBD2|TRBJ2-5|TRBV27
CASSLLGLAGGETQYF
TGTGCCAGCAGTTTACTAGGCCTAGCGGGGGGAGAGACCCAGTACTTC
>few|TRBD1|TRBJ2-7|TRBV4-1
CASRTVKGQGRYEQYF
TGCGCCAGCAGGACGGTAAAGGGACAGGGTCGGTACGAGCAGTACTTC
>many|TRBD2|TRBJ2-2|TRBV27
CASSLSALAGGEVTGELFF
TGTGCCAGCAGTTTATCGGCACTAGCGGGGGGCGAAGTCACCGGGGAGCTGTTTTTT
>many|.|TRBJ1-2|TRBV20-1
CSAPSLGADYGYTF
TGCAGTGCCCCCAGTTTGGGGGCGGACTATGGCTACACCTTC
>many|.|TRBJ2-7|TRBV6-1
CASTLDTTRTYEQYF
TGTGCCAGCACCCTGGACACTACTCGTACCTACGAGCAGTACTTC
>.|.|TRBJ1-2|TRBV6-1
CASSENRLGYTF
TGTGCCAGCAGTGAAAACAGGTTGGGCTACACCTTC
>many|.|TRBJ2-7|TRBV12-3/TRBV12-4
CASSAPETGYEQYF
TGTGCCAGCAGTGCCCCCGAGACAGGCTACGAGCAGTACTTC
>many|.|TRBJ1-1|TRBV28
CASSLKRTGFTEAFF
TGTGCCAGCAGTCTCAAAAGGACCGGATTTACTGAAGCTTTCTTT
>many|.|TRBJ2-5|TRBV6-1
CASSDGWYVETQYF
TGTGCCAGCAGCGACGGGTGGTACGTTGAGACCCAGTACTTC
>many|.|TRBJ1-2|TRBV12-3/TRBV12-4
CASSPKGGNYGYTF
TGTGCCAGCAGCCCGAAAGGGGGTAACTATGGCTACACCTTC
>many|TRBD1|TRBJ1-1|TRBV6-1
CASTRGQPGTEAFF
TGTGCCAGCACCCGGGGACAGCCTGGAACTGAAGCTTTCTTT
>many|TRBD1|TRBJ2-3|TRBV28
CATSRGTDTQYF
TGTGCCACCAGCAGGGGGACAGATACGCAGTATTTT
>few|TRBD1|TRBJ2-2|TRBV7-2
CASSKDRVLTGELFF
TGTGCCAGCAGCAAGGACAGGGTATTAACCGGGGAGCTGTTTTTT
>.|TRBD1|TRBJ1-1|TRBV7-2
CASSLASQGWAEAFF
TGTGCCAGCAGCTTAGCCTCACAGGGGTGGGCTGAAGCTTTCTTT
>many|.|TRBJ2-7|TRBV29-1
CSVVAPPADEQYF
TGCAGCGTTGTGGCCCCTCCAGCAGACGAGCAGTACTTC
>many|.|TRBJ1-1|TRBV15
CATSRVRGGNTEAFF
TGTGCCACCAGCAGAGTACGAGGGGGAAACACTGAAGCTTTCTTT
>many|.|TRBJ1-2|TRBV20-1
CSASLADYGYTF
TGCAGTGCTAGTTTGGCGGACTATGGCTACACCTTC
>many|.|TRBJ1-1|TRBV7-2
CASSATLSSTEAFF
TGTGCCAGCAGCGCAACACTTTCGTCCACTGAAGCTTTCTTT
>.|TRBD1|TRBJ2-7|TRBV3-1
CASSQGDREHEQYF
TGTGCCAGCAGCCAGGGGGACAGGGAACACGAGCAGTACTTC
>.|.|TRBJ2-7|TRBV6-1
CASSREPHEQYF
TGTGCCAGCAGTCGGGAGCCCCACGAGCAGTACTTC
>many|.|TRBJ2-7|TRBV7-6
CASSPPNGFDEQYF
TGTGCCAGCAGCCCCCCCAATGGGTTCGACGAGCAGTACTTC
>.|.|TRBJ2-2|TRBV5-6
CASSFRGRTGELFF
TGTGCCAGCAGCTTTCGGGGGCGGACCGGGGAGCTGTTTTTT
>.|TRBD2|TRBJ2-7|TRBV6-5
CASSSELQRGGSYEQYF
TGTGCCAGCAGTTCGGAGCTCCAGCGGGGTGGGAGCTACGAGCAGTACTTC
>.|TRBD2|TRBJ2-7|TRBV9
CASSAHPGGYEQYF
TGTGCCAGCAGCGCCCACCCGGGGGGCTACGAGCAGTACTTC
>few|.|TRBJ2-7|TRBV2
CASSEGGLSEQYF
TGTGCCAGCAGTGAAGGGGGTTTGAGCGAGCAGTACTTC
>.|.|TRBJ2-2|TRBV12-3/TRBV12-4
CASSFRTVTGELFF
TGTGCCAGCAGCTTTCGGACGGTCACCGGGGAGCTGTTTTTT
>.|.|TRBJ2-7|TRBV7-6
CASTHHGGGGYEQYF
TGTGCCAGCACCCACCATGGGGGCGGGGGTTACGAGCAGTACTTC
>.|TRBD1|TRBJ2-7|TRBV12-3/TRBV12-4
CASSLARTGPYEQYF
TGTGCCAGCAGTTTAGCACGGACAGGTCCCTACGAGCAGTACTTC
>many|.|TRBJ2-7|TRBV12-3/TRBV12-4
CASSRGPYEQYF
TGTGCCAGCAGCCGAGGGCCGTACGAGCAGTACTTC
>.|.|TRBJ2-7|TRBV6-2/TRBV6-3
CASSYFAYEQYF
TGTGCCAGCAGTTATTTCGCCTACGAGCAGTACTTC
>.|TRBD2|TRBJ2-5|TRBV3-1
CASSQDSLAGGTQETQYF
TGTGCCAGCAGCCAAGATTCGCTAGCGGGGGGGACGCAAGAGACCCAGTACTTC